Below are 29 T cell receptor beta chains sequenced from a single sample in a study of blood T cell repertoires in COVID-19. Only in-frame clones appear in the TCRdb table, and some are missing; sequencing was by immunoSEQ multiplex PCR. Of 70,000 or so clones listed, around 86% are singletons. The sample taken for sequencing was peripheral blood. Every receptor here comes from a man between 65 and 79 years old with active or convalescent COVID-19.

The V call is TRBV6-5, the J call TRBJ2-2; no firm D call. Looked up from germline, CDR1 is MNHEY and CDR2 is SVGAGI. The CDR3 runs 14 residues. The V end was cut by 6 bases, the J end by 1 base, with 9 bases between. The CDR3 region is CASRLTLNTGELFF. The DNA of the CDR3 is TGTGCCAGCAGACTGACACTGAACACCGGGGAGCTGTTTTTT.

The V and J genes are TRBV5-4 and TRBJ1-1; D is undetermined. The length of the CDR3 is 13 residues. V lost 1 base, J lost 2 bases, and 6 bases lay in between. Germline V gene sequence: CDR1 SGHNT, CDR2 YYREEE (reference sequence). This CDR3 is CASSLMGNTEAFF. The CDR3 coding sequence is TGTGCCAGCAGCTTGATGGGCAACACTGAAGCTTTCTTT.

This chain joins TRBV6-4 and TRBJ2-5, with 10 bases identical to TRBD2. The CDR3 loop spans 18 amino acids. Germline CDR1 is MRHNA and CDR2 is SNTAGT. Trimming removed 0 bases from V and 5 bases from J; junction bases left unmatched: 12. This CDR3 is CASSDSLAGGWGRETQYF. In DNA, the CDR3 is TGTGCCAGCAGTGACTCCTTAGCGGGAGGATGGGGCAGGGAGACCCAGTACTTC.

This sequence joins TRBV30 and TRBJ1-3; D might be TRBD1 (5 bases). V lost 4 bases to trimming and J lost 8 bases, with 18 bases between them. In germline, CDR1 is GTSNPN, CDR2 SVGIG (reference sequence). This CDR3 contains 14 residues. The CDR3 region has the DNA TGTGCCTGGACGTTGAGGACCTTAGGGGACACCATATATTTT. Protein product: CAWTLRTLGDTIYF.

The chain has TRBV7-2 and TRBJ1-6; TRBD1 aligns across 7 bases. J was trimmed by 5 bases and V by 4 bases; bases with no gene match: 2. The CDR3 runs 14 residues. Germline-derived CDR1 and CDR2 are SGHTA and FQGNSA. DNA for the CDR3: TGTGCCAGCAGCTCGGGACAGCATAATTCACCCCTCCACTTT. It translates to CASSSGQHNSPLHF.

The CDR3 bases are TGTGCCTGCTACAGGCCAAACACTGAAGCTTTCTTT. Its protein is CACYRPNTEAFF. The V call is TRBV30, the J call TRBJ1-1; D might be TRBD1 (5 bases). The V gene's germline CDR1 is GTSNPN and CDR2 SVGIG (reference sequence). CDR3 length equals 12 residues. The V gene lost 6 bases and the J gene lost 2 bases, with 10 bases spanning the gap.

V is TRBV18 and J is TRBJ2-1, with 10 bases lining up with TRBD2. This CDR3 has 18 amino acids. The germline V gene has CDR1 KGHSH and CDR2 LQKENI. The V segment lost 1 base and the J segment 5 bases; nucleotides outside the gene matches: 11. CDR3: CASSPLSGLAINDNEQFF. The CDR3 nucleotides read TGTGCCAGCTCACCACTATCGGGACTAGCGATAAATGACAATGAGCAGTTCTTC.

The chain employs TRBV5-6 and TRBJ1-6; unclear D gene. Trimming removed 0 bases from V and 7 bases from J, with 8 bases in between. Germline V CDR1 and CDR2: SGHDT, YYEEEE. CDR3 size: 14 residues. In DNA, the CDR3 is TGTGCCAGCAGCTTGGAACGGTTGAATTCACCCCTCCACTTT. It translates to CASSLERLNSPLHF. The whole variable domain, filled in from reference TRBV5-6 and TRBJ1-6, reads DAGVTQSPTHLIKTRGQQVTLRCSPKSGHDTVSWYQQALGQGPQFIFQYYEEEERQRGNFPDRFSGHQFPNYSSELNVNALLLGDSALYLCASSLERLNSPLHFGNGTRLTVT.

The chain couples TRBV5-1 to TRBJ2-1; tentative D call: TRBD1 (6 bases). Germline CDR1 and CDR2: SGHRS and YFSETQ. V gave up 5 bases and J gave up 3 bases, with 18 bases separating them. The CDR3 length is 16 residues. The CDR3, as DNA: TGCGCCAGCAGAATGGGGGCAGGGAGAAACTACAATGAGCAGTTCTTC. Its protein is CASRMGAGRNYNEQFF.

The chain joins TRBV10-3 to TRBJ1-1; 10 bases are a match to TRBD1. The germline CDR1 and CDR2 sequences are ENHRY and SYGVKD. J lost 1 base, V lost 1 base, and 9 bases had no gene match. This CDR3 is 18 amino acids long. CDR3 nucleotides: TGTGCCATCAGTGAGTTAGGGACAGGGGCGGTTAGGAACACTGAAGCTTTCTTT. Translation gives CAISELGTGAVRNTEAFF.

This clone is termed medium-sized. V is TRBV3-1 (or the pseudogene TRBV3-2) and J is TRBJ1-5; a possible D gene is TRBD1 (6 bases). Germline V lookup: CDR1 LGHDT, CDR2 YNNKEL (reference sequence). V gave up 4 bases and J gave up 2 bases, with 15 bases separating them. The CDR3 runs 16 residues. CDR3 DNA sequence: TGTGCCAGCAGCCCGGGGACACCCACGGGCAATCAGCCCCAGCATTTT. Residues: CASSPGTPTGNQPQHF.

The chain has TRBV6-1 and TRBJ2-7; perhaps TRBD2 as D (5 bases). Germline V gives CDR1 MNHNS, CDR2 SASEGT. V was clipped by 2 bases and J by 0 bases, with 8 bases between them. This CDR3 spans 14 amino acids. CDR3 sequence reads: CASSEWRSSYEQYF. The CDR3 DNA reads TGTGCCAGCAGTGAATGGAGGAGCTCCTACGAGCAGTACTTC.

Within the sample, this clone is medium-sized. The rearrangement links TRBV10-3 to TRBJ1-1, with TRBD1 matching 10 bases. V was clipped by 3 bases and J by 2 bases; unmatched bases: 9. The CDR3 loop spans 17 amino acids. Looked up from germline, CDR1 is ENHRY and CDR2 is SYGVKD. CDR3 region: CAISETRDRGINTEAFF. The CDR3 DNA reads as TGTGCCATCAGTGAAACCCGGGACAGGGGCATCAACACTGAAGCTTTCTTT.

This sequence joins TRBV30 and TRBJ1-5; D is undetermined. V gave up 1 base and J gave up 6 bases, with 10 bases separating them. The length of the CDR3 is 13 residues. Germline assignment: CDR1 GTSNPN and CDR2 SVGIG (reference sequence). CDR3 sequence reads: CAWSGTGSQPQHF. As DNA, the CDR3 is TGTGCCTGGAGTGGGACTGGGAGTCAGCCCCAGCATTTT.

V is TRBV14 and J is TRBJ1-4; unclear D gene. The CDR3 covers 13 residues. The V and J ends lost 1 base and 5 bases respectively, with 5 bases between them. CDR1 and CDR2 from the germline V gene are SGHDN and FVKESK. In DNA form, the CDR3 reads TGTGCCAGCAGCCAAGGTCTGAATGAAAAACTGTTTTTT. Residues: CASSQGLNEKLFF.

Written as DNA, the CDR3 is TGTGCCTGGAGCCTCCTTCAACGGTCTGGCTACACCTTC. Its translation: CAWSLLQRSGYTF. The chain recombines TRBV30 with TRBJ1-2; no definite D call. The germline V and J ends were trimmed by 3 bases and 7 bases, with 15 bases remaining between them. CDR3 length equals 13 residues. Germline CDR1 is GTSNPN and CDR2 is SVGIG (reference sequence).

In its sample, this clone was seen once. The gene calls are TRBV6-2 or TRBV6-3 and TRBJ2-5; perhaps TRBD1 as D (6 bases). The CDR3 has 14 residues. The V and J ends lost 4 bases and 2 bases respectively, with 11 bases between them. Per germline, CDR1 MNHEY and CDR2 SVGEGT. CDR3 amino acids: CASSFWTAQETQYF. In nucleotides, the CDR3 is TGTGCCAGCAGTTTCTGGACAGCTCAAGAGACCCAGTACTTC.

This chain uses TRBV24-1 with TRBJ2-3; D gene unclear. The length of the CDR3 is 12 residues. Germline values: CDR1 KGHDR, CDR2 SFDVKD. The germline V and J ends were trimmed by 3 bases and 11 bases, with 11 bases remaining between them. The CDR3 reads CATSDPGMGQYF. DNA of the CDR3: TGTGCCACCAGTGATCCAGGAATGGGGCAGTATTTT.

The sample holds one count of this clone. The rearrangement links TRBV19 to TRBJ1-2; TRBD1 might be the D (5 bases). V lost 6 bases and J 0 bases, leaving 11 bases between the germline ends. Germline assignment: CDR1 LNHDA and CDR2 SQIVND (reference sequence). CDR3 length equals 14 residues. The DNA for the CDR3 is TGTGCCAGTAGAGCGACAGCACCTAACTATGGCTACACCTTC. Translation gives CASRATAPNYGYTF.

In this sample, this clone turned up a few times. This chain uses TRBV4-1 with TRBJ2-5, with no clear D. The CDR3 has 16 amino acids. Germline V lookup: CDR1 MGHRA, CDR2 YSYEKL. V dropped 3 bases and J dropped 5 bases, with 19 bases sitting between them. The CDR3 region is CASSQQHTNPWETQYF. The CDR3 DNA is TGCGCCAGCAGCCAGCAACATACGAACCCATGGGAGACCCAGTACTTC.

The rearrangement joins TRBV28 to TRBJ2-7; D is ambiguous. Germline CDR1 reads MDHEN; CDR2 reads SYDVKM. V dropped 3 bases and J dropped 2 bases, with 5 bases sitting between them. The CDR3 sequence is 12 residues long. The CDR3 nucleotides read TGTGCCAGCAGTTTCAGTCCCTACGAGCAGTACTTC. Translating it yields CASSFSPYEQYF.

This chain joins TRBV2 and TRBJ1-4; maybe TRBD1 (5 bases). The CDR3 totals 13 residues. The germline V and J ends were trimmed by 7 bases and 10 bases, with 16 bases remaining between them. CDR1 and CDR2 (germline): SNHLY, FYNNEI. In DNA form, the CDR3 reads TGTGCCAGCACTCCGGAGGAGGGGTCAAAACTGTTTTTT. It is translated as CASTPEEGSKLFF.

This sequence joins TRBV18 and TRBJ1-1; D is ambiguous. V lost 0 bases and J lost 4, with 18 bases in between. From germline, CDR1 is KGHSH and CDR2 LQKENI. The CDR3 is 17 residues long. CDR3 in amino acids: CASSPPKPIQGSTEAFF. The DNA for the CDR3 is TGTGCCAGCTCACCACCGAAGCCCATTCAAGGGAGCACTGAAGCTTTCTTT.

The rearrangement joins TRBV5-8 to TRBJ2-5; 9 bases fit TRBD1. Trimming at V came to 7 bases and at J to 5 bases, leaving 12 bases not matched to a gene. CDR3 length: 15 amino acids. Germline V lookup: CDR1 SGHTS, CDR2 YDEGEE. CDR3 nucleotide sequence: TGTGCCAGCGGCCACGGACAGGGGATATGGGAGACCCAGTACTTC. Protein sequence: CASGHGQGIWETQYF.

J is TRBJ2-1 and V is TRBV7-6; TRBD1 agrees at 11 bases. This CDR3 has 17 residues. Germline CDR1 is SGHVS and CDR2 is FNYEAQ. J gave up 3 bases and V 6 bases, and 10 bases lay outside the gene matches. The CDR3 DNA reads as TGTGCCAGCAGTTTCTACCCGGGGACAGGGGGCTACAATGAGCAGTTCTTC. It specifies CASSFYPGTGGYNEQFF.

In DNA form, the CDR3 reads TGTGCCAGCACTATGGGACAGTCCAATGAAAAACTGTTTTTT. Encoded protein: CASTMGQSNEKLFF. This sequence joins TRBV28 and TRBJ1-4; 7 positions match TRBD1. Losses at the gene ends were 7 bases for V and 5 bases for J; bases not matched to a gene: 7. Germline values: CDR1 MDHEN, CDR2 SYDVKM. The CDR3 consists of 14 residues.

The chain employs TRBV19 and TRBJ1-5, with D possibly TRBD1 on 5 matching bases. Germline V gives CDR1 LNHDA, CDR2 SQIVND (reference sequence). The CDR3 consists of 14 residues. The V and J ends lost 7 bases and 6 bases respectively, with 16 bases between them. CDR3 amino acids: CASMRSRVGQPQHF. In DNA, the CDR3 is TGTGCCAGTATGAGGTCCAGGGTGGGTCAGCCCCAGCATTTT. The whole variable domain, filled in from reference TRBV19 and TRBJ1-5, reads DGGITQSPKYLFRKEGQNVTLSCEQNLNHDAMYWYRQDPGQGLRLIYYSQIVNDFQKGDIAEGYSVSREKKESFPLTVTSAQKNPTAFYLCASMRSRVGQPQHFGDGTRLSIL.

A remark on this clone: Its ends do not fully match the called genes, so a read error is possible. The chain carries TRBV7-7 and TRBJ2-7, with TRBD2 as a possible D gene (6 bases). The germline V gene has CDR1 SSHAT and CDR2 FNYEAQ (reference sequence). The CDR3 covers 15 residues. Written as DNA, the CDR3 is TGTGCTAGCAGCCTAACCGGGACTTCGGGTGAAGAGCAGTACTTC. It codes for CASSLTGTSGEEQYF.

V is TRBV7-2 and J is TRBJ2-2; D unclear. CDR1 and CDR2 (germline): SGHTA, FQGNSA. Between the trimmed V and J ends, which lost 0 bases and 5 bases, there was a span of 7 bases. The CDR3 is made up of 14 amino acids. Here the CDR3 reads CASSLASPTGELFF. As DNA, the CDR3 is TGTGCCAGCAGCTTAGCGAGTCCAACCGGGGAGCTGTTTTTT.